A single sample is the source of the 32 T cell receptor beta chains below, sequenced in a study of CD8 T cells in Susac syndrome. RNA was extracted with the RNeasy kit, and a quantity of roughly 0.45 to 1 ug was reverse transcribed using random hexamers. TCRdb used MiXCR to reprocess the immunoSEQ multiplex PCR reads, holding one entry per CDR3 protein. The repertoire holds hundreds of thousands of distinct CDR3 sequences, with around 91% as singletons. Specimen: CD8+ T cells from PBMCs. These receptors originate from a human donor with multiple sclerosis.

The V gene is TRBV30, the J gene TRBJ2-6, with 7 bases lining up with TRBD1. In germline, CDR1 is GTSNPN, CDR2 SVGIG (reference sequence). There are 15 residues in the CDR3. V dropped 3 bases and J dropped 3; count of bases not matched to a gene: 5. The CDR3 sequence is CAWSRGSGGANVLTF. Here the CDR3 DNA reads TGTGCCTGGAGCAGGGGGTCAGGTGGGGCCAACGTCCTGACTTTC.

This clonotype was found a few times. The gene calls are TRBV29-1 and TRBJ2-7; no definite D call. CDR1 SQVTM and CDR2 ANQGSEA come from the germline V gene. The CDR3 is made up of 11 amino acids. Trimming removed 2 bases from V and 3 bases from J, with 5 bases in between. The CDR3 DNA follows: TGCAGCGTTGAACAAGGCTACGAGCAGTACTTC. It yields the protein CSVEQGYEQYF.

CDR3: CASNPGQGAYEQYF. The CDR3 DNA follows: TGTGCCAGCAACCCGGGACAGGGGGCTTACGAGCAGTACTTC. This chain connects TRBV7-2 to TRBJ2-7; 12 positions match TRBD1. V lost 7 bases, J lost 4 bases, and 5 bases stayed unmatched. Per the germline V gene, CDR1 is SGHTA and CDR2 is FQGNSA. The CDR3 runs 14 residues.

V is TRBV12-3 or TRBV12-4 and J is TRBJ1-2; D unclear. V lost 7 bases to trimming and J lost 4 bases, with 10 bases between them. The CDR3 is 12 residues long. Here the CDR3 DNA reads TGTGCCAGCATCCGGGAGCCCTATGGCTACACCTTC. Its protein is CASIREPYGYTF.

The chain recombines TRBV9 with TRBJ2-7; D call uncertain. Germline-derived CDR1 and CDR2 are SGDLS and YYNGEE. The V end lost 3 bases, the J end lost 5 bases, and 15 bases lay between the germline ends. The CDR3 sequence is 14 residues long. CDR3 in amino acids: CASSADGSLHEQYF. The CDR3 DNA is TGTGCCAGCAGCGCGGACGGTTCCTTGCACGAGCAGTACTTC. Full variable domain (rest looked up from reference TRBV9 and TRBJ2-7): DSGVTQTPKHLITATGQRVTLRCSPRSGDLSVYWYQQSLDQGLQFLIQYYNGEERAKGNILERFSAQQFPDLHSELNLSSLELGDSALYFCASSADGSLHEQYFGPGTRLTVT.

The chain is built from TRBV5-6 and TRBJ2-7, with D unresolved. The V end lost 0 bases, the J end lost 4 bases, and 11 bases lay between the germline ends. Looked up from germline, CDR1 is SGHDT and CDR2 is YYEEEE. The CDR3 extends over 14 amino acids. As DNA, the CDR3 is TGTGCCAGCAGCTTGGTCTACGACAATTACGAGCAGTACTTC. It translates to CASSLVYDNYEQYF.

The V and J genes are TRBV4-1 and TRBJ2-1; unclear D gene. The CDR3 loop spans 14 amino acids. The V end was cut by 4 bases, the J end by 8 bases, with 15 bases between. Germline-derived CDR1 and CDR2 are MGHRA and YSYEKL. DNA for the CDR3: TGCGCCAGCAGCCCTCGGACCCCTCCGGATGAGCAGTTCTTC. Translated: CASSPRTPPDEQFF.

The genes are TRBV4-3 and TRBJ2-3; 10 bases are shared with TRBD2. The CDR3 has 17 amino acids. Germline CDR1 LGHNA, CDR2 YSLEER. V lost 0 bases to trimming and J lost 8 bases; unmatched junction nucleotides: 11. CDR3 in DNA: TGCGCCAGCAGCCAAGATCTTCCTAGCGGGGGCCTGGCTACGCAGTATTTT. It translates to CASSQDLPSGGLATQYF.

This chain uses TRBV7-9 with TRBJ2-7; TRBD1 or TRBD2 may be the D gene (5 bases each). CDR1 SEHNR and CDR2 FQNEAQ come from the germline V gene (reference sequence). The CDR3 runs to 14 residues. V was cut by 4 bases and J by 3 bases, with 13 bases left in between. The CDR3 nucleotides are TGTGCCAGCAGCTCTGGGGGACGCGGCTACGAGCAGTACTTC. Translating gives CASSSGGRGYEQYF.

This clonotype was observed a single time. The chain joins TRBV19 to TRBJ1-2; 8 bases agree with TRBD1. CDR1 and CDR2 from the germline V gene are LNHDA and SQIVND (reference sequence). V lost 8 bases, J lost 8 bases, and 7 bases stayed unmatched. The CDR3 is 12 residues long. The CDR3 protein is CASLTGGGGYTF. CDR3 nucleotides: TGTGCCAGTCTAACAGGGGGAGGAGGCTACACCTTC.

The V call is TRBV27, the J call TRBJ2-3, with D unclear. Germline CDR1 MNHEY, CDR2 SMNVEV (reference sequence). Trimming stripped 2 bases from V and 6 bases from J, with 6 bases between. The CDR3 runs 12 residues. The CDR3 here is CASSLGWDTQYF. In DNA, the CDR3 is TGTGCCAGCAGTTTAGGTTGGGATACGCAGTATTTT.

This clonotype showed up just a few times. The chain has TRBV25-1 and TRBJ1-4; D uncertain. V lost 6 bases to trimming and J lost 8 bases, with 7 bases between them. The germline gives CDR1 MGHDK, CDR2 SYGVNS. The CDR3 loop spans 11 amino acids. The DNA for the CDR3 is TGTGCCAGCAGGGGCCCGGAAAAACTGTTTTTT. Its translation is CASRGPEKLFF.

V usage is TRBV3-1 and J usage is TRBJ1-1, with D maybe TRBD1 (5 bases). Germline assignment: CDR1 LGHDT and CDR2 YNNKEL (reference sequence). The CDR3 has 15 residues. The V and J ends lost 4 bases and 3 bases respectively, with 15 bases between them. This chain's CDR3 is CASSPIMKGDTEAFF. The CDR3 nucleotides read TGTGCCAGCAGCCCAATCATGAAAGGGGACACTGAAGCTTTCTTT.

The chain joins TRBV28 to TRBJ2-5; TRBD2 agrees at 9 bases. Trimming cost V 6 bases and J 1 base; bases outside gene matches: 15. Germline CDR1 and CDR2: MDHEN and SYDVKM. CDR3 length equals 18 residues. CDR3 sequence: CASSPLGVAGGIQETQYF. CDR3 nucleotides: TGTGCCAGCAGCCCTTTAGGTGTCGCGGGAGGGATCCAAGAGACCCAGTACTTC.

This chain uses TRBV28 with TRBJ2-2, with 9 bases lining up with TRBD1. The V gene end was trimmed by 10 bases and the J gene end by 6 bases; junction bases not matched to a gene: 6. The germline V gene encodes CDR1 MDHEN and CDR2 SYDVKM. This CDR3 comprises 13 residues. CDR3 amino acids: CATPGQGAGELFF. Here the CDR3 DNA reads TGTGCCACCCCGGGACAGGGCGCCGGGGAGCTGTTTTTT.

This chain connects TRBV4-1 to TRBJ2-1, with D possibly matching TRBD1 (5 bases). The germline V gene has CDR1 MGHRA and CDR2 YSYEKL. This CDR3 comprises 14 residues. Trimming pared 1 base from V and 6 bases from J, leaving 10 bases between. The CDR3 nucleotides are TGCGCCAGCAGCCAAGGAGCTAGGGGCAATGAGCAGTTCTTC. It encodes CASSQGARGNEQFF.

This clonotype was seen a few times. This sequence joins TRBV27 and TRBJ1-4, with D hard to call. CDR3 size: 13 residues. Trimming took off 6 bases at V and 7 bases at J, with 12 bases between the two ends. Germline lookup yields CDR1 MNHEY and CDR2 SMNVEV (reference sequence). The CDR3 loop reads CASRGRFREKLFF. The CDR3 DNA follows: TGTGCCAGCAGAGGCCGTTTTCGTGAAAAACTGTTTTTT.

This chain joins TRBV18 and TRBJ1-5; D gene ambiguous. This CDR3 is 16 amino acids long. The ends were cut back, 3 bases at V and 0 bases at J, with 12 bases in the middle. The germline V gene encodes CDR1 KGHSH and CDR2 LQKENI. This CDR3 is CASSPYGGYSNQPQHF. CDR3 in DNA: TGTGCCAGCTCACCTTATGGCGGTTATAGCAATCAGCCCCAGCATTTT.

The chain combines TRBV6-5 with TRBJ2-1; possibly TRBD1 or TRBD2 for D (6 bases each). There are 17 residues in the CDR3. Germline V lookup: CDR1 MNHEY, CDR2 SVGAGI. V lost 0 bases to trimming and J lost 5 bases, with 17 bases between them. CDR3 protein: CASSYSIGGGIDNEQFF. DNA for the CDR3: TGTGCCAGCAGTTACTCGATAGGGGGAGGTATCGACAATGAGCAGTTCTTC.

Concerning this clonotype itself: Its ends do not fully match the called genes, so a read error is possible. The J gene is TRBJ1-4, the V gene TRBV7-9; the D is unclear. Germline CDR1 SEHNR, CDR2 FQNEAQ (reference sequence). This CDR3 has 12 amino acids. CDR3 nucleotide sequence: TGTGCCAGCAGCCTCCATGCAGAAATACTGTTTTTT. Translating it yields CASSLHAEILFF.

CDR3 in DNA: TGCGCCAGCAGCCACCCCCGGGCAGGGGACACCGGGGAGCTGTTTTTT. This gives the protein CASSHPRAGDTGELFF. The chain has TRBV4-1 and TRBJ2-2; possible D gene TRBD1, 6 bases. The CDR3 extends over 16 amino acids. Trimming took off 3 bases at V and 3 bases at J, with 14 bases between the two ends. Germline V gene data show CDR1 as MGHRA and CDR2 as YSYEKL.

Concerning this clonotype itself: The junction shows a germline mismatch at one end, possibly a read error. In DNA, the CDR3 is TGTGCTAGCAGCTTAGCGTCGGGACCAACAGATACGCAGTATTTT. Residues: CASSLASGPTDTQYF. This rearrangement joins TRBV7-7 to TRBJ2-3; D tentatively reads TRBD1 or TRBD2 (5 bases each). Germline V gene lookup returns CDR1 SSHAT and CDR2 FNYEAQ (reference sequence). The CDR3 is 15 amino acids.

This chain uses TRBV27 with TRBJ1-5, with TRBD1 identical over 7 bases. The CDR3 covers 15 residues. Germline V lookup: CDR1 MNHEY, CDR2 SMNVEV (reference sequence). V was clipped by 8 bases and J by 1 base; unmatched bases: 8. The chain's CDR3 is CASRILGGSNQPQHF. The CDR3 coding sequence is TGTGCCAGCCGCATATTAGGGGGCAGCAATCAGCCCCAGCATTTT.

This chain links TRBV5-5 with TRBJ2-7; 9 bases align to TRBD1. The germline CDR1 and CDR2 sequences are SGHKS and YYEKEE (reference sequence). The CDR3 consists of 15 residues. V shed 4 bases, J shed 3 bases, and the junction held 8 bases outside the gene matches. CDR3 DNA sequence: TGTGCCAGCAGCCCGACAGGGGGGAAGATCTACGAGCAGTACTTC. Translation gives CASSPTGGKIYEQYF.

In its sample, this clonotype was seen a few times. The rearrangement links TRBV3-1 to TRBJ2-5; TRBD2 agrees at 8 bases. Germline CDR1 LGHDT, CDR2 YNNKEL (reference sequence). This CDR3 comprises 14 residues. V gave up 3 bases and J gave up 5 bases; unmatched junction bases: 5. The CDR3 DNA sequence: TGTGCCAGCAGCCAGGATAGCGGGAAGGAGACCCAGTACTTC. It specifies CASSQDSGKETQYF.

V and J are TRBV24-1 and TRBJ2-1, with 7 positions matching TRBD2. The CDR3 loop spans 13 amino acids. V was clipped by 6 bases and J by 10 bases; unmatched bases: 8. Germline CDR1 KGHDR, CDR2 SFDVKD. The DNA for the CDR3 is TGTGCCACCAGTAGGGCGGGCGGGAGAGAGCAGTTCTTC. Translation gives CATSRAGGREQFF.

CDR3: CASSFLRSAVYEQYF. In DNA, the CDR3 is TGTGCCAGCAGCTTCCTACGTTCTGCAGTCTACGAGCAGTACTTC. The genes are TRBV7-2 and TRBJ2-7; D is undetermined. The CDR3 totals 15 residues. Germline V gene lookup returns CDR1 SGHTA and CDR2 FQGNSA. Between the trimmed V and J ends, which lost 3 bases and 3 bases, there was a span of 15 bases.

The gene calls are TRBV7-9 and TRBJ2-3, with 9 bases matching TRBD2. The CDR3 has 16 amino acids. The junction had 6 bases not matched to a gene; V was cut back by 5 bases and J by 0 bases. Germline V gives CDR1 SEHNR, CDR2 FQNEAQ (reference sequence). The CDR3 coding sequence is TGTGCCAGCAGCAACCCAGCGGGGGGTAGCACAGATACGCAGTATTTT. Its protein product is CASSNPAGGSTDTQYF.

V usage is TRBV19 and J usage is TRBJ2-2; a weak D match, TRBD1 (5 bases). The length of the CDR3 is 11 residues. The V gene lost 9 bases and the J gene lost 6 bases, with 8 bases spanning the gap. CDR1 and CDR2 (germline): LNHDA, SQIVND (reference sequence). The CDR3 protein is CASQGSGELFF. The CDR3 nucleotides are TGTGCCAGCCAGGGTTCCGGGGAGCTGTTTTTT.

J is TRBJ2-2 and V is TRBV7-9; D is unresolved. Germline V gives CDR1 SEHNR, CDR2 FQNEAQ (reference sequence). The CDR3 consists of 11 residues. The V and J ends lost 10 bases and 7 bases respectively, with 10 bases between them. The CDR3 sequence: CATHLGGELFF. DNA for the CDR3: TGTGCCACCCATTTGGGCGGGGAGCTGTTTTTT.

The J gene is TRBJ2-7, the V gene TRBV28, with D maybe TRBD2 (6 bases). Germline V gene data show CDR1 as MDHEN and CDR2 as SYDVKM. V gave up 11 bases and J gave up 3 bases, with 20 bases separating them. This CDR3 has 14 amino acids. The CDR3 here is CAAYRPGGHYEQYF. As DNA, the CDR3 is TGTGCCGCATATAGGCCAGGAGGGCACTACGAGCAGTACTTC. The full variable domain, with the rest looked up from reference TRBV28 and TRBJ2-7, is DVKVTQSSRYLVKRTGEKVFLECVQDMDHENMFWYRQDPGLGLRLIYFSYDVKMKEKGDIPEGYSVSREKKERFSLILESASTNQTSMYLCAAYRPGGHYEQYFGPGTRLTVT.

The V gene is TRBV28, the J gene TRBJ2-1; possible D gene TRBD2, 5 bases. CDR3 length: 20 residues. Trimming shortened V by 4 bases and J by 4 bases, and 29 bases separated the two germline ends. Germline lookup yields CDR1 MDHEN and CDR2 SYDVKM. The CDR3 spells CASSSPYVAQYHGGYNEQFF. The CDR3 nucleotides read TGTGCCAGCAGTTCCCCCTACGTAGCGCAGTACCACGGCGGGTACAATGAGCAGTTCTTC.